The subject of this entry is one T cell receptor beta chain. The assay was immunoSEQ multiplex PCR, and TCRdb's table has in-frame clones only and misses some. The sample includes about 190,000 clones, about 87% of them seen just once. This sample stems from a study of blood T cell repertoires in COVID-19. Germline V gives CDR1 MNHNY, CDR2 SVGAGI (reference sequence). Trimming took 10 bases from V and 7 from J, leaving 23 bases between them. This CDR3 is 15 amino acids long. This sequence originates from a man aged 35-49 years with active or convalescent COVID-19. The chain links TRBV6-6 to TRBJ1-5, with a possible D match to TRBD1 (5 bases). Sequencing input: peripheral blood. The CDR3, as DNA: TGTGCCACAACTCGCCCCTCGGAGGGGACCCAGCCCCAGCATTTT. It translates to CATTRPSEGTQPQHF.